These T cell receptor beta chains were read from a single sample in a study of PD-L1 blockade in urothelial cancer. TCRdb keeps only in-frame clones here, not all; method: immunoSEQ multiplex PCR. The sample includes some 110,000 clones, more than 85% of them seen just once. The source was PBMCs, collected around atezolizumab (anti-PD-L1) treatment. Receptors originate from a man aged 60-69 years with urothelial cancer. CDR3s include the opening cysteine and the closing phenylalanine or tryptophan. The D gene is left open where the match is weak. Size is omitted from some rows. Given values are once, few, many or a class for expanded clones.

size	J	D	V	CDR3	DNA
.	TRBJ2-3	TRBD1	TRBV28	CASSLSQGAIDTQYF	TGTGCCAGCAGTTTATCTCAGGGGGCTATAGATACGCAGTATTTT
.	TRBJ2-1	TRBD1	TRBV6-6	CASRDRDRRIHEQFF	TGTGCCAGCAGGGACAGGGACAGGCGGATACATGAGCAGTTCTTC
.	TRBJ2-7	TRBD2	TRBV28	CASGGGGASSEQYF	TGTGCCAGCGGGGGGGGTGGAGCCTCCTCCGAGCAGTACTTC
.	TRBJ2-7	TRBD2	TRBV9	CASSVGLAVTYEQYF	TGTGCCAGCAGCGTAGGACTAGCGGTAACCTACGAGCAGTACTTC
few	TRBJ1-2	TRBD1	TRBV5-4	CASSPKGQGAGYGYTF	TGTGCCAGCAGCCCTAAGGGACAGGGAGCGGGCTATGGCTACACCTTC
.	TRBJ1-5	.	TRBV30	CASSKGNQPQHF	TGTGCCTCTTCTAAAGGCAATCAGCCCCAGCATTTT
few	TRBJ2-7	.	TRBV4-2	CASSPGLGAYEQYF	TGTGCCAGCAGCCCGGGACTTGGTGCCTACGAGCAGTACTTC
.	TRBJ2-3	.	TRBV4-1	CASSQDRGGSGVLSADTQYF	TGCGCCAGCAGCCAAGATCGGGGAGGCAGTGGGGTTCTCAGTGCCGATACGCAGTATTTT
.	TRBJ1-5	.	TRBV2	CASSEMRNNQPQHF	TGTGCCAGCAGTGAAATGAGAAACAATCAGCCCCAGCATTTT
.	TRBJ2-2	.	TRBV28	CASSLIVAAGPGELFF	TGTGCCAGCAGTTTGATCGTCGCGGCCGGCCCCGGGGAGCTGTTTTTT
once	TRBJ2-7	TRBD2	TRBV30	CAWRRDGLEYEQYF	TGTGCCTGGCGAAGGGACGGACTAGAATACGAGCAGTACTTC
.	TRBJ2-7	.	TRBV7-8	CASRQGAVHEQYF	TGTGCCAGCAGACAGGGCGCGGTCCACGAGCAGTACTTC
.	TRBJ2-1	TRBD2	TRBV5-1	CASSSNPGLAGRYNEQFF	TGCGCCAGCAGCTCCAACCCGGGACTAGCGGGAAGATACAATGAGCAGTTCTTC
many	TRBJ1-1	.	TRBV29-1	CSVDPGLRGGTEAFF	TGCAGCGTTGACCCCGGACTCCGGGGGGGCACTGAAGCTTTCTTT
.	TRBJ1-1	.	TRBV9	CASSVAPRGNTEAFF	TGTGCCAGCAGCGTAGCGCCCCGGGGGAACACTGAAGCTTTCTTT